The next 28 T cell receptor beta chains were all read from a single sample in a study of CD8+ T cells in alopecia areata. Extracted RNA was reverse transcribed, and the resulting cDNA served as sequencing template. The protocol was immunoSEQ multiplex PCR, while the TCRdb copy is restricted to in-frame clones and leaves out a portion. The sample lists about 150,000 clones; about 51% were seen once. The sequenced sample was CD8+ T cells sorted from blood, obtained at week 0. The source of these receptors is a human donor with alopecia areata.

The rearrangement joins TRBV4-2 to TRBJ1-3, with TRBD1 identical over 7 bases. V was pared by 5 bases and J by 14 bases, with 6 bases of the junction left unmatched. There are 11 residues in the CDR3. Germline V gene sequence: CDR1 LGHNA, CDR2 YNFKEQ. CDR3 sequence (DNA): TGTGCCAGCAGCACCGGGACAGAGCTATATTTT. Encoded protein: CASSTGTELYF.

The sample holds a few counts of this clone. This chain uses TRBV4-1 with TRBJ1-5; D uncertain. V lost 0 bases to trimming and J lost 5 bases, with 11 bases between them. The germline gives CDR1 MGHRA, CDR2 YSYEKL. The CDR3 is 15 amino acids. The CDR3 DNA follows: TGCGCCAGCAGCCAAGAGGACCCAGTGTATCAGCCCCAGCATTTT. The encoded protein is CASSQEDPVYQPQHF.

The chain has TRBV30 and TRBJ2-2; weak D call: TRBD2 (6 bases). This CDR3 is built from 15 residues. The germline CDR1 and CDR2 sequences are GTSNPN and SVGIG (reference sequence). V dropped 3 bases and J dropped 5 bases, with 16 bases sitting between them. The CDR3, as DNA: TGTGCCTGGAGCCACGGGGAGGCTGGGACCGGGGAGCTGTTTTTT. It is translated as CAWSHGEAGTGELFF.

This clone was picked up a small number of times. The chain employs TRBV30 and TRBJ2-1; 10 positions agree with TRBD1. The CDR3 spans 15 residues. Germline V CDR1 and CDR2: GTSNPN, SVGIG (reference sequence). With V trimmed by 3 bases and J by 4 bases, 6 bases remained unmatched. CDR3 loop: CAWRAGTGDYNEQFF. CDR3 DNA sequence: TGTGCCTGGAGGGCCGGGACAGGGGATTACAATGAGCAGTTCTTC.

The chain carries TRBV29-1 and TRBJ2-1, with 7 positions matching TRBD2. From germline, CDR1 is SQVTM and CDR2 ANQGSEA. The V and J ends lost 7 bases and 11 bases, in that order; junction bases with no gene match: 14. The length of the CDR3 is 13 residues. CDR3 nucleotide sequence: TGCAGCGCGTACCCGCTAAAAGCGGGGAAGCAGTTCTTC. Translated: CSAYPLKAGKQFF.

This chain joins TRBV9 and TRBJ2-2; weak D call: TRBD1 (5 bases). Per the germline V gene, CDR1 is SGDLS and CDR2 is YYNGEE. The germline V and J ends were trimmed by 5 bases and 0 bases, with 11 bases remaining between them. The CDR3 loop spans 15 amino acids. In DNA, the CDR3 is TGTGCCAGCAGTGTCACAGGCGCGAACACCGGGGAGCTGTTTTTT. Protein product: CASSVTGANTGELFF.

This chain links TRBV4-3 with TRBJ2-7; 8 positions agree with TRBD1. The CDR3 is made up of 14 amino acids. From germline, CDR1 is LGHNA and CDR2 YSLEER. The trim removed 2 bases at V and 4 bases at J, leaving 4 bases unmatched. For the CDR3, the DNA is TGCGCCAGCAGCCAAAATCAGGGGGCATACGAGCAGTACTTC. This gives the protein CASSQNQGAYEQYF.

The rearrangement joins TRBV12-5 to TRBJ1-2, with 8 bases aligning to TRBD1. Trimming cost V 1 base and J 2 bases; bases outside gene matches: 0. Germline CDR1 is LGHNT and CDR2 is FRNRAP. This CDR3 has 14 residues. The CDR3 DNA follows: TGTGCTAGTGGTTTGGGACAGGGGAACTATGGCTACACCTTC. Amino acid sequence: CASGLGQGNYGYTF.

The J gene is TRBJ2-7, the V gene TRBV7-2; D not certain. The germline gives CDR1 SGHTA, CDR2 FQGNSA. The V end was cut by 2 bases, the J end by 3 bases, with 11 bases between. The length of the CDR3 is 14 residues. The CDR3 spells CASSLKRQFYEQYF. CDR3 DNA sequence: TGTGCCAGCAGCTTAAAACGGCAGTTCTACGAGCAGTACTTC.

This chain joins TRBV4-3 and TRBJ1-1, with a weak D call TRBD1 (5 bases). The CDR3 is 17 residues long. Germline assignment: CDR1 LGHNA and CDR2 YSLEER. Trimming took 0 bases from V and 8 from J, leaving 22 bases between them. The DNA for the CDR3 is TGCGCCAGCAGCCAAGATTACAGGAAAAGAACTCCTACCGAAGCTTTCTTT. It codes for CASSQDYRKRTPTEAFF.

This clone was detected only a few times. V usage is TRBV7-9 and J usage is TRBJ1-4; 8 bases fit TRBD1. V shed 6 bases, J shed 8 bases, and the junction held 8 bases outside the gene matches. The CDR3 is 14 residues long. Per the germline V gene, CDR1 is SEHNR and CDR2 is FQNEAQ (reference sequence). The CDR3 nucleotides are TGTGCCAGCAGTCCAGGGGGCCTGAGAGAAAAACTGTTTTTT. This translates into CASSPGGLREKLFF. The full variable domain, rest sourced from reference TRBV7-9 and TRBJ1-4, is DTGVSQNPRHKITKRGQNVTFRCDPISEHNRLYWYRQTLGQGPEFLTYFQNEAQLEKSRLLSDRFSAERPKGSFSTLEIQRTEQGDSAMYLCASSPGGLREKLFFGSGTQLSVL.

This clone was detected a few times. V and J are TRBV13 and TRBJ2-7; TRBD1 might be the D (6 bases). V lost 0 bases and J lost 7, with 22 bases in between. Germline lookup yields CDR1 PRHDT and CDR2 FYEKMQ (reference sequence). This CDR3 is built from 17 residues. The CDR3 is CASSLGPGTPPHGEQYF. In DNA form, the CDR3 reads TGTGCCAGCAGCTTAGGCCCTGGGACACCGCCCCACGGGGAGCAGTACTTC.

This chain's CDR3 is CASSVGGARGNSPLHF. In DNA form, the CDR3 reads TGTGCCAGCAGCGTGGGCGGGGCGCGGGGTAATTCACCCCTCCACTTT. The chain uses TRBV11-3 and TRBJ1-6; a possible D gene is TRBD1 (5 bases). V was shortened by 5 bases and J by 6 bases, with 17 bases between the two germline ends. This CDR3 spans 16 amino acids. From germline, CDR1 is SGHNT and CDR2 YENEEA. Using reference TRBV11-3 and TRBJ1-6 for the parts outside the CDR3, the full variable domain is EAGVVQSPRYKIIEKKQPVAFWCNPISGHNTLYWYLQNLGQGPELLIRYENEEAVDDSQLPKDRFSAERLKGVDSTLKIQPAELGDSAVYLCASSVGGARGNSPLHFGNGTRLTVT.

Only a few counts were recorded for this clone. V is TRBV10-3 and J is TRBJ1-4, with D unresolved. CDR3 length equals 12 residues. Germline assignment: CDR1 ENHRY and CDR2 SYGVKD. Trimming shortened V by 6 bases and J by 5 bases, and 7 bases separated the two germline ends. The CDR3 DNA reads TGTGCCATCAGCTATAAAAATGAAAAACTGTTTTTT. Residues: CAISYKNEKLFF.

The chain carries TRBV13 and TRBJ1-1; no definite D call. V was cut by 1 base and J by 1 base, with 7 bases left in between. Looked up from germline, CDR1 is PRHDT and CDR2 is FYEKMQ (reference sequence). This CDR3 contains 14 residues. CDR3 nucleotide sequence: TGTGCCAGCAGCTTAGCCAGCGGGAACACTGAAGCTTTCTTT. It codes for CASSLASGNTEAFF.

V is TRBV11-2 and J is TRBJ2-5, with 8 bases identical to TRBD2. Germline lookup yields CDR1 SGHAT and CDR2 FQNNGV. The junction had 19 bases not matched to a gene; V was cut back by 3 bases and J by 4 bases. This CDR3 has 19 residues. CDR3 protein: CASSFPGGASGLGRETQYF. CDR3 nucleotide sequence: TGTGCCAGCAGCTTCCCCGGGGGAGCTAGCGGGTTGGGGCGAGAGACCCAGTACTTC.

The gene calls are TRBV5-1 and TRBJ1-1; tentative D call: TRBD1 (6 bases). Per the germline V gene, CDR1 is SGHRS and CDR2 is YFSETQ. The CDR3 is 15 amino acids. V was shortened by 4 bases and J by 0 bases, with 13 bases between the two germline ends. CDR3 loop: CASSRTGSMNTEAFF. As DNA, the CDR3 is TGCGCCAGCAGCCGAACAGGGTCTATGAACACTGAAGCTTTCTTT.

The chain joins TRBV5-1 to TRBJ1-2, with D possibly being TRBD1 (6 bases). The V gene's germline CDR1 is SGHRS and CDR2 YFSETQ. Trimming stripped 4 bases from V and 5 bases from J, with 18 bases between. The CDR3 covers 15 residues. CDR3 in amino acids: CASSGTQGPIYGYTF. The CDR3 nucleotides are TGCGCCAGCAGCGGAACACAGGGCCCCATTTATGGCTACACCTTC.

This clone was seen only a few times. The V gene is TRBV7-2, the J gene TRBJ2-5; weak D call: TRBD1 (6 bases). The CDR3 has 14 amino acids. Germline lookup yields CDR1 SGHTA and CDR2 FQGNSA. The V end lost 5 bases, the J end lost 7 bases, and 17 bases lay between the germline ends. CDR3 sequence (DNA): TGTGCCAGCAGCCCTGCACAGGGTTGGGTGACCCAGTACTTC. Encoded protein: CASSPAQGWVTQYF. Full variable domain (missing parts from reference TRBV7-2 and TRBJ2-5): GAGVSQSPSNKVTEKGKDVELRCDPISGHTALYWYRQSLGQGLEFLIYFQGNSAPDKSGLPSDRFSAERTGGSVSTLTIQRTQQEDSAVYLCASSPAQGWVTQYFGPGTRLLVL.

The chain links TRBV2 to TRBJ2-7; D may correspond to TRBD1 or TRBD2 (6 bases each). The CDR3 covers 14 residues. The ends were cut back, 8 bases at V and 0 bases at J, with 14 bases in the middle. Germline-derived CDR1 and CDR2 are SNHLY and FYNNEI. This CDR3 reads CASDPGDTSYEQYF. The CDR3 DNA is TGTGCCAGCGACCCGGGGGACACCTCCTACGAGCAGTACTTC. The entire variable domain, with the rest obtained from reference TRBV2 and TRBJ2-7, is as follows: EPEVTQTPSHQVTQMGQEVILRCVPISNHLYFYWYRQILGQKVEFLVSFYNNEISEKSEIFDDQFSVERPDGSNFTLKIRSTKLEDSAMYFCASDPGDTSYEQYFGPGTRLTVT.

This clone was found a few times. The chain carries TRBV27 and TRBJ2-1; no firm D call. The CDR3 sequence is 14 residues long. Trimming shortened V by 2 bases and J by 2 bases, and 7 bases separated the two germline ends. CDR1 is MNHEY and CDR2 is SMNVEV in the germline V gene (reference sequence). The CDR3 nucleotides read TGTGCCAGCAGTTTAGACGGACCCTACAATGAGCAGTTCTTC. It is translated as CASSLDGPYNEQFF.

This chain uses TRBV29-1 with TRBJ2-7; 9 bases map to TRBD1. The CDR3 extends over 16 amino acids. The junction had 11 bases not matched to a gene; V was cut back by 2 bases and J by 3 bases. Germline lookup yields CDR1 SQVTM and CDR2 ANQGSEA. The CDR3 nucleotides read TGCAGCGTTGAAAAGTATGACAGGGGGAACTACTACGAGCAGTACTTC. Encoded protein: CSVEKYDRGNYYEQYF.

This clone has a handful of counts. The chain employs TRBV13 and TRBJ2-5; 8 nucleotides match TRBD1. This CDR3 spans 14 amino acids. Trimming cost V 4 bases and J 5 bases; bases outside gene matches: 6. Germline V gene data show CDR1 as PRHDT and CDR2 as FYEKMQ (reference sequence). This chain's CDR3 is CASSSDRAGETQYF. CDR3 nucleotide sequence: TGTGCCAGCAGCTCGGACAGGGCTGGGGAGACCCAGTACTTC.

V and J are TRBV5-6 and TRBJ1-1; 9 bases match TRBD1. V lost 2 bases, J lost 1 base, and 6 bases stayed unmatched. The CDR3 is 16 amino acids. The V gene's germline CDR1 is SGHDT and CDR2 YYEEEE. The chain's CDR3 is CASSLGRTGANTEAFF. The CDR3 nucleotides are TGTGCCAGCAGCTTAGGACGGACAGGGGCGAACACTGAAGCTTTCTTT.

This clone was recorded a few times. This sequence joins TRBV9 and TRBJ1-2, with TRBD1 as a possible D gene (5 bases). V was trimmed by 4 bases and J by 2 bases, leaving 9 bases between them. CDR3 size: 13 residues. Germline-derived CDR1 and CDR2 are SGDLS and YYNGEE. CDR3 bases: TGTGCCAGCAGCCCGAGGGGAAACTATGGCTACACCTTC. This encodes CASSPRGNYGYTF.

This clone was observed a handful of times. The chain recombines TRBV4-3 with TRBJ2-4; D might be TRBD1 (5 bases). The CDR3 length is 18 residues. CDR1 is LGHNA, CDR2 YSLEER, per germline. Deletions cut 4 bases from V and 5 bases from J, with 24 bases between. CDR3: CASSPRVAGLDRENIQYF. The CDR3 nucleotides read TGCGCCAGCAGCCCCAGGGTCGCAGGTCTTGATAGGGAAAACATTCAGTACTTC.

This clone was counted only a few times. V is TRBV28 and J is TRBJ2-6; D remains ambiguous. Germline-derived CDR1 and CDR2 are MDHEN and SYDVKM. V shed 3 bases and J shed 1 base, with 7 bases lying between them. This CDR3 contains 15 residues. The CDR3 region is CASSFGASGANVLTF. The CDR3 nucleotides are TGTGCCAGCAGTTTTGGAGCGTCTGGGGCCAACGTCCTGACTTTC.

This clone was found a few times. The genes are TRBV27 and TRBJ1-5; 10 bases fit TRBD1. Germline CDR1 reads MNHEY; CDR2 reads SMNVEV (reference sequence). CDR3 length: 14 amino acids. The V gene end was trimmed by 4 bases and the J gene end by 4 bases; junction bases not matched to a gene: 1. The CDR3, as DNA: TGTGCCAGCAGTTCGGGACAGGGGAATCAGCCCCAGCATTTT. Protein: CASSSGQGNQPQHF.